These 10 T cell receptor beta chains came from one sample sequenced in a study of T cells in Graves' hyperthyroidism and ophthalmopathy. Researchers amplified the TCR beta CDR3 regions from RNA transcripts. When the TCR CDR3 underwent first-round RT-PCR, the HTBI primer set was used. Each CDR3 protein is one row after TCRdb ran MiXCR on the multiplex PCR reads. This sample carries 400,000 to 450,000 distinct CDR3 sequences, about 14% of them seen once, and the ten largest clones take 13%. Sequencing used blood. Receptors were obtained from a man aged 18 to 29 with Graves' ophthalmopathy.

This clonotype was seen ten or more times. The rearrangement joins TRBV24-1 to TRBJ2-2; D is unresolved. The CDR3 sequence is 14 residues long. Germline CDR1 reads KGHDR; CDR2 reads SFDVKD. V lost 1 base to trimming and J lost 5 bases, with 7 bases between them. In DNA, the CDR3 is TGTGCCACCAGTGATTTCGTGGTTACCGGGGAGCTGTTTTTT. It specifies CATSDFVVTGELFF.

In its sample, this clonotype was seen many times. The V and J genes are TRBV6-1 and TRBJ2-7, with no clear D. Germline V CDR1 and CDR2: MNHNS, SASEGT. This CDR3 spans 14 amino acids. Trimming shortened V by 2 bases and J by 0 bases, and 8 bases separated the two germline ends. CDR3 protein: CASSEYSLSYEQYF. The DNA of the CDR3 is TGTGCCAGCAGTGAATACTCCCTCTCCTACGAGCAGTACTTC.

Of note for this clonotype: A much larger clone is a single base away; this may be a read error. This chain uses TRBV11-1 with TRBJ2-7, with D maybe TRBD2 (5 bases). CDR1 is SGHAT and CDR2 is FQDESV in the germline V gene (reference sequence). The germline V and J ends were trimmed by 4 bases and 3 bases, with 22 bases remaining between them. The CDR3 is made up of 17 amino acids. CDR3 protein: CASSSTSDPIPIYEQYF. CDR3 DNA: TGTGCCAGCAGCTCCACTAGTGACCCCATCCCGATCTACGAGCAGTACTTC.

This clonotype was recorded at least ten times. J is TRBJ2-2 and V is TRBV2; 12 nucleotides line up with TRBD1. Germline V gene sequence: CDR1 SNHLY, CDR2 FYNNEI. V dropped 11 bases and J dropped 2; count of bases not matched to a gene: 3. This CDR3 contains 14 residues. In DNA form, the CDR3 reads TGTGCCGGGGACAGGGGGCTAAACACCGGGGAGCTGTTTTTT. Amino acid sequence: CAGDRGLNTGELFF.

The CDR3: CSASSISGNTIYF. In DNA form, the CDR3 reads TGCAGTGCTAGTTCTATCTCTGGAAACACCATATATTTT. The chain employs TRBV20-1 and TRBJ1-3; D call uncertain. V was trimmed by 3 bases and J by 0 bases, leaving 6 bases between them. CDR1 is DFQATT and CDR2 is SNEGSKA in the germline V gene (reference sequence). The length of the CDR3 is 13 residues.

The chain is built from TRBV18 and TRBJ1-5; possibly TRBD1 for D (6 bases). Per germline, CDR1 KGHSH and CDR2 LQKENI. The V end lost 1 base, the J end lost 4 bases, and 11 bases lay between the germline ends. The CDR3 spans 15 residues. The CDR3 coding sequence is TGTGCCAGCTCACCACAGAACAGGGCTAATCAGCCCCAGCATTTT. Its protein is CASSPQNRANQPQHF.

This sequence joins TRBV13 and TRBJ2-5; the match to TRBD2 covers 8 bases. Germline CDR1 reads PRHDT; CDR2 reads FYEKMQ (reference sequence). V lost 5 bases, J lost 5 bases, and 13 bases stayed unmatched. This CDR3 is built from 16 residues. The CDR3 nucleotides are TGTGCCAGCAGCCCGGGACTAGAGGGGGGTAAGGAGACCCAGTACTTC. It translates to CASSPGLEGGKETQYF.

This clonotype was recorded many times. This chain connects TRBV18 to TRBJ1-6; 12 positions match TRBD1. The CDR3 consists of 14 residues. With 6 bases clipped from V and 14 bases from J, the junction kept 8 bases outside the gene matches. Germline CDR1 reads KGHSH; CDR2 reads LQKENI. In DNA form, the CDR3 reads TGTGCCAGCTCCCAGGGACAGGGGGCAGTGGCCCTCCACTTT. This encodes CASSQGQGAVALHF.

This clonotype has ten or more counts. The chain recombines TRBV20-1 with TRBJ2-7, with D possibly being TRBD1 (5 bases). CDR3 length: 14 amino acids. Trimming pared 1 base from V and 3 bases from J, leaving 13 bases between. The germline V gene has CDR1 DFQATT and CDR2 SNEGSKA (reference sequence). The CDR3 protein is CSARASGKGYEQYF. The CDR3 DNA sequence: TGCAGTGCTAGAGCGTCAGGGAAAGGCTACGAGCAGTACTTC.

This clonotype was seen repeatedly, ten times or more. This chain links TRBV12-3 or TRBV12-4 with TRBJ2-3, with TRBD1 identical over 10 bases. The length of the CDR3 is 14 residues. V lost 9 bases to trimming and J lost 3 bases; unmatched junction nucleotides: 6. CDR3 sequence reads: CASWDRGLTDTQYF. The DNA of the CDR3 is TGTGCCAGTTGGGACAGGGGCCTGACAGATACGCAGTATTTT.